One and the same sample provided the 11 T cell receptor beta chains below, sequenced in a study of blood T cells in healthy people across ages. Alongside a J-beta primer mix, a sample-barcoded 5' primer served in a second PCR lasting roughly 7 to 11 cycles. TCRdb re-analysed the 5' RACE reads in MiXCR, keeping a single row per CDR3 protein. The data show hundreds of thousands of distinct CDR3 sequences, with about a quarter seen just once and roughly 3.1% held by the top ten. These sequences were also reported in another study, on T cells of mothers and their children.

The sequencing input was blood. These receptors were collected from a boy younger than 18 in good health.

The chain is built from TRBV6-5 and TRBJ1-4; D might be TRBD1 (5 bases). From germline, CDR1 is MNHEY and CDR2 SVGAGI. The CDR3 runs 14 residues. V dropped 6 bases and J dropped 7 bases, with 15 bases sitting between them. The CDR3: CASSLVIRAEKLFF. CDR3 DNA sequence: TGTGCCAGCAGCCTGGTGATCAGGGCTGAAAAACTGTTTTTT.

The CDR3 reads CSARDLRRNNEQFF. As DNA, the CDR3 is TGCAGTGCTAGAGATTTACGGAGAAACAATGAGCAGTTCTTC. The chain links TRBV20-1 to TRBJ2-1, with D uncertain. The CDR3 consists of 14 residues. Germline values: CDR1 DFQATT, CDR2 SNEGSKA (reference sequence). Trimming shortened V by 0 bases and J by 5 bases, and 11 bases separated the two germline ends.

V usage is TRBV6-1 and J usage is TRBJ1-2; 8 bases are shared with TRBD1. Germline lookup yields CDR1 MNHNS and CDR2 SASEGT. The CDR3 has 13 residues. V was clipped by 11 bases and J by 8 bases; unmatched bases: 13. The CDR3 loop is CAGNPGQGYGYTF. DNA of the CDR3: TGTGCCGGCAACCCAGGACAGGGCTACGGCTACACCTTC.

This clonotype was detected many times. V is TRBV10-3 and J is TRBJ2-5; 8 bases agree with TRBD2. Germline V gene sequence: CDR1 ENHRY, CDR2 SYGVKD. The CDR3 loop spans 15 amino acids. With V trimmed by 4 bases and J by 2 bases, 6 bases remained unmatched. The CDR3 nucleotides read TGTGCCATCAGTGGTAGCGGGGAAGGTCAAGAGACCCAGTACTTC. This encodes CAISGSGEGQETQYF.

The J gene is TRBJ1-1, the V gene TRBV7-9; no clear D. Germline CDR1 SEHNR, CDR2 FQNEAQ (reference sequence). V was clipped by 4 bases and J by 12 bases, with 18 bases between them. The CDR3 is 13 residues long. CDR3 amino acids: CASSSDSGGRTFF. The DNA of the CDR3 is TGTGCCAGCAGCTCGGACTCGGGAGGTAGGACTTTCTTT.

This chain links TRBV5-1 with TRBJ2-5; D is perhaps TRBD1 (5 bases). CDR1 is SGHRS and CDR2 is YFSETQ in the germline V gene. This CDR3 has 15 amino acids. The V and J ends lost 4 bases and 5 bases respectively, with 18 bases between them. CDR3 nucleotides: TGCGCCAGCAGCCGTCTCCTTAGACAGTCCGAGACCCAGTACTTC. This encodes CASSRLLRQSETQYF. The whole variable domain, remainder taken from reference TRBV5-1 and TRBJ2-5, is KAGVTQTPRYLIKTRGQQVTLSCSPISGHRSVSWYQQTPGQGLQFLFEYFSETQRNKGNFPGRFSGRQFSNSRSEMNVSTLELGDSALYLCASSRLLRQSETQYFGPGTRLLVL.

The rearrangement uses TRBV29-1 and TRBJ2-7; 10 bases align to TRBD2. Germline V gives CDR1 SQVTM, CDR2 ANQGSEA. The trim removed 4 bases at V and 0 bases at J, leaving 6 bases unmatched. The CDR3 is 15 amino acids. The CDR3 DNA is TGCAGCGTTGGAAGCCCTAGCGGGGGCTCCTACGAGCAGTACTTC. The encoded protein is CSVGSPSGGSYEQYF.

This chain uses TRBV18 with TRBJ1-1; D possibly corresponds to TRBD1 (6 bases). V gave up 8 bases and J gave up 1 base, with 14 bases separating them. Germline assignment: CDR1 KGHSH and CDR2 LQKENI. This CDR3 contains 14 residues. CDR3 residues: CASGATGTNTEAFF. The DNA of the CDR3 is TGTGCCAGCGGAGCAACAGGGACGAACACTGAAGCTTTCTTT.

The chain employs TRBV27 and TRBJ2-1, with D tentatively TRBD1 (5 bases). The CDR3 has 11 residues. Germline V gene sequence: CDR1 MNHEY, CDR2 SMNVEV (reference sequence). Between the trimmed V and J ends, which lost 4 bases and 13 bases, there was a span of 11 bases. In DNA form, the CDR3 reads TGTGCCAGCAGTTCCCAAGGACATCAGTTCTTC. Amino acids: CASSSQGHQFF.

The sample holds a few counts of this clonotype. The J gene is TRBJ2-1, the V gene TRBV6-1; a possible D gene is TRBD1 (5 bases). Germline V CDR1 and CDR2: MNHNS, SASEGT. This CDR3 spans 15 amino acids. The ends were cut back, 9 bases at V and 5 bases at J, with 20 bases in the middle. The CDR3 coding sequence is TGTGCCAGTAACGTCAGGGATTCGGTGAACAATGAGCAGTTCTTC. Its translation is CASNVRDSVNNEQFF.

This clonotype was found many times. This chain uses TRBV29-1 with TRBJ2-1; D is ambiguous. The germline V gene has CDR1 SQVTM and CDR2 ANQGSEA. The CDR3 runs to 11 residues. The V end was cut by 4 bases, the J end by 1 base, with 2 bases between. The CDR3 protein is CSVGSYNEQFF. The CDR3 coding sequence is TGCAGCGTTGGGTCCTACAATGAGCAGTTCTTC.